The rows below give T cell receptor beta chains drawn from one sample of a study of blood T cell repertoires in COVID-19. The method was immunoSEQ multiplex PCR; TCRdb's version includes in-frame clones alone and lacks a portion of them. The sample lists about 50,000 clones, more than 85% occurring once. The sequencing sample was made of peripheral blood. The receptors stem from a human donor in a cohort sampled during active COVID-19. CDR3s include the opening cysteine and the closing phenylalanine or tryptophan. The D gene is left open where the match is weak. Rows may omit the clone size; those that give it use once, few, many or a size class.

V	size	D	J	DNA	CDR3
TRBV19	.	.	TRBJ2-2	TGTGCCAGTAGTTCTTCGGGGAAAAGATTTGACACCGGGGAGCTGTTTTTT	CASSSSGKRFDTGELFF
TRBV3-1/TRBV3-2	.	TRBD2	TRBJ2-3	TGTGCCAGCAAGACTAGCGGGGGGGCTCAGTATTTT	CASKTSGGAQYF
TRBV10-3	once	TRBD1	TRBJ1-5	TGTGCCATCAGTGCTGGGACAGTGACCAATCAGCCCCAGCATTTT	CAISAGTVTNQPQHF
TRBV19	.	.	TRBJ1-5	TGTGCCAGTAGTAGAGAAGACAGGTATAGCAATCAGCCCCAGCATTTT	CASSREDRYSNQPQHF
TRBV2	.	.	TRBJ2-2	TGTGCCAGCAGCGGGTTTGACGGCGGGGAGCTGTTTTTT	CASSGFDGGELFF
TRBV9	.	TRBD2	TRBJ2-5	TGTGCCAGCAGCGTGGGAGGGGCTCTCCAAGAGACCCAGTACTTC	CASSVGGALQETQYF
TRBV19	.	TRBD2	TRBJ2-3	TGTGCCAGTAGTATCGGGCCAGCGGGGAATCGGATGGGCACAGATACGCAGTATTTT	CASSIGPAGNRMGTDTQYF
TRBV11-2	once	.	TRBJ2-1	TGTGCCAGCAGCTCTCCGGGGGACTCCTACAATGAGCAGTTCTTC	CASSSPGDSYNEQFF
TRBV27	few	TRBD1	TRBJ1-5	TGTGCCAGCAGCAAGACAGGGGGTCTTCAGCCCCAGCATTTT	CASSKTGGLQPQHF
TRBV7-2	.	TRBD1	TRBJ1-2	TGTGCCAGCAGCACCCCTGGGACAGGGGTCTACACCTTC	CASSTPGTGVYTF
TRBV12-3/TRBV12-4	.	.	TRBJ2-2	TGTGCCAGCACCCTTGCGTCCGGGGAGCTGTTTTTT	CASTLASGELFF
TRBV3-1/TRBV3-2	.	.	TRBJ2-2	TGTGCCAGCAGCCAAACATTCTCGAACACCGGGGAGCTGTTTTTT	CASSQTFSNTGELFF
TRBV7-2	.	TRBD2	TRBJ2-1	TGTGCCAGCAGCTTGATGCGGGGGGATAATGAGCAGTTCTTC	CASSLMRGDNEQFF
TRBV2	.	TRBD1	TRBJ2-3	TGTGCCAGCAGGGAACAGGGGGCAGATACGCAGTATTTT	CASREQGADTQYF
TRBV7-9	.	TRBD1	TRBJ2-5	TGTGCCAGCAGCCTTCCTGGGGGACAGCGGGAGACCCAGTACTTC	CASSLPGGQRETQYF
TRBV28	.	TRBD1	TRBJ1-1	TGTGCCAGCAGTCTCCGTGGGACAGGGGAAGTGAACACTGAAGCTTTCTTT	CASSLRGTGEVNTEAFF
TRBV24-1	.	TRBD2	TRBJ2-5	TGTGCCACCAGTGATTCTAAGCGGGAGAGTGAGACCCAGTACTTC	CATSDSKRESETQYF
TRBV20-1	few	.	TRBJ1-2	TGCAGTGCTCCTAAGAATGGCTACACCTTC	CSAPKNGYTF
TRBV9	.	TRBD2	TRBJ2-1	TGTGCCAGCAGCGAACCGGGACTAGCGGGAGGGCCCCCAAGCTCCTACAATGAGCAGTTCTTC	CASSEPGLAGGPPSSYNEQFF
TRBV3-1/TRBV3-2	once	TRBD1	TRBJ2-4	TGTGCCAGCAGCCTCGGGACAGGGTCCAAAAACATTCAGTACTTC	CASSLGTGSKNIQYF
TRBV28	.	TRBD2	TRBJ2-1	TGTGCCAGCCGATTAGCGGGAGACTACAATGAGCAGTTCTTC	CASRLAGDYNEQFF
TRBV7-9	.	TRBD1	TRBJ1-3	TGTGCCAGCAGCTCGCTCTCTAGAGTCGGGACAGGGGGAAACACCATATATTTT	CASSSLSRVGTGGNTIYF
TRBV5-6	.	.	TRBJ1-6	TGTGCCAGCAGCTTGGCGGGGTCCGGCGGGGGTTCACCCCTCCACTTT	CASSLAGSGGGSPLHF
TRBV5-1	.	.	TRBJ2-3	TGCGCCAGCAGCAAAAAGCAGGGGATTAACACAGATACGCAGTATTTT	CASSKKQGINTDTQYF
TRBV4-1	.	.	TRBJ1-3	TGCGCCAGCAGTAATACCGCGTACTCTGGAAACACCATATATTTT	CASSNTAYSGNTIYF
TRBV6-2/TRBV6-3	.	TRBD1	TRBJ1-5	TGTGCCAGCAGCCCTGGGACAGGGGCGAGCAATCAGCCCCAGCATTTT	CASSPGTGASNQPQHF
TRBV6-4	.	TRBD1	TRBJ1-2	TGTGCCAGCAGTGACTCGATCAGGGGGCTTGGCTACACCTTC	CASSDSIRGLGYTF
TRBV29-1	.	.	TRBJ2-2	TGCAGCGTTTTGGTACAGGCGAACACCGGGGAGCTGTTTTTT	CSVLVQANTGELFF
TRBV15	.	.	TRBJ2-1	TGTGCCACCCTAGAAGGCGGGAATTCCTACAATGAGCAGTTCTTC	CATLEGGNSYNEQFF
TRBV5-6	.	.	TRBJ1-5	TGTGCCAGCAGCCCCTCGGGAACAGTTAACCAGCCCCAGCATTTT	CASSPSGTVNQPQHF
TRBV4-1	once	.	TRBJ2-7	TGCGCCAGCAGCCAAGTAAGCGTCTACTACGAGCAGTACTTC	CASSQVSVYYEQYF
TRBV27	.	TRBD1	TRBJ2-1	TGTGCCAGCACAAGACAGGGCCCCTACAATGAGCAGTTCTTC	CASTRQGPYNEQFF
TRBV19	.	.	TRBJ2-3	TGTGCCAGTAGTAGCCGAGTCCCTGGAGGGACTGGTAGCACAGATACGCAGTATTTT	CASSSRVPGGTGSTDTQYF
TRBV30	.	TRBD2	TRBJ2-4	TGTGCCTGCGGGGAGGGCATTCAGTACTTC	CACGEGIQYF
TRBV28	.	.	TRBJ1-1	TGTGCCAGCATCTCCGGTGGTACGAGTATGAACACTGAAGCTTTCTTT	CASISGGTSMNTEAFF
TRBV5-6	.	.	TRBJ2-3	TGTGCCAGCAGCTTTGGACAGTCCCACGCAAGGGTCGCGCAGTATTTT	CASSFGQSHARVAQYF
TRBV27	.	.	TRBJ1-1	TGTGCCAGCAGTTTTGGGCAGGGGACCACTGAAGCTTTCTTT	CASSFGQGTTEAFF
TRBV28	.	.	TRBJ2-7	TGTGCCAGCAGTTTAGACGGGATCTACGAGCAGTACTTC	CASSLDGIYEQYF
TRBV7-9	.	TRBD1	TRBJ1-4	TGTGCCAGCAGCTTTTTTGGGGGTCAGGGGGCAACTAATGAAAAACTGTTTTTT	CASSFFGGQGATNEKLFF
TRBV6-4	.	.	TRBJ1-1	TGTGCCAGCAGTAGTACCTCGGGCACTGAAGCTTTCTTT	CASSSTSGTEAFF
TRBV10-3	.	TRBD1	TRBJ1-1	TGTGCCATCAGCGTCGAGGGGACAGGGGACACTGAAGCTTTCTTT	CAISVEGTGDTEAFF
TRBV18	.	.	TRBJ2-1	TGTGCCAGCTCATCAACCCGGGGGGCCTCCTACAATGAGCAGTTCTTC	CASSSTRGASYNEQFF
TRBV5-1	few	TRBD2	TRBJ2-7	TGCGCCAGCAGTCGCGGACTAGCGGCCTCCTACGAGCAGTACTTC	CASSRGLAASYEQYF